This T cell receptor beta chain derives from a study of identical twins. General observations from the study: Findings depended on cross-sectional statistics rather than tracking the same donors.

Germline loops: CDR1 SGHNT, CDR2 YENEEA. J gave up 5 bases and V 1 base, and 5 bases lay outside the gene matches. CDR3 size: 15 residues. Carrying unique molecular identifiers, the cDNA also gained a universal primer site through template switching. TCRdb re-called the 5' RACE reads through MiXCR, storing one row per CDR3 protein. There are some 600,000 distinct CDR3 sequences in the sample; just over 7% occur only once, and roughly 1.5% lies in the top ten. This clonotype was counted a few times. Its target is unknown. These same records also appear under a second study, on yellow fever vaccine responses in identical twins. That paper notes: On the reported evidence, twins' vaccine T cell responses seemed partly convergent and partly personalized.

This chain joins TRBV11-3 and TRBJ2-1; 7 nucleotides line up with TRBD1. The source of this sequence is a woman under 30 in good health. Sequenced sample: PBMCs. The CDR3 DNA reads TGTGCCAGCAGCTTAGGGGACAGATACAACAATGAGCAGTTCTTC. Its protein is CASSLGDRYNNEQFF.